The 20 T cell receptor beta chains presented below share a single source sample, sequenced in a study of control samples from healthy donors and cancer patients. Produced via immunoSEQ multiplex PCR; TCRdb's table is partial and in-frame only. The data contain tens of thousands of clones, about four fifths of them singletons. Material for sequencing was PBMCs. Receptors were obtained from a woman between 50 and 59 years old with lung cancer.

The chain is built from TRBV18 and TRBJ1-5; D is uncertain. Germline CDR1 KGHSH, CDR2 LQKENI. This CDR3 has 15 amino acids. V lost 1 base and J 2 bases, leaving 9 bases between the germline ends. The CDR3 spells CASSPRGGRNQPQHF. The CDR3 DNA reads as TGTGCCAGCTCACCACGGGGAGGACGCAATCAGCCCCAGCATTTT.

This clone showed up just a few times. The chain links TRBV11-2 to TRBJ2-3; D perhaps matches TRBD2 (5 bases). There are 14 residues in the CDR3. Germline V gives CDR1 SGHAT, CDR2 FQNNGV. V lost 2 bases, J lost 2 bases, and 8 bases lay in between. The CDR3 bases are TGTGCCAGCAGCTTAACGGGATACACAGATACGCAGTATTTT. Translated, it gives CASSLTGYTDTQYF.

The V and J genes are TRBV28 and TRBJ2-3, with 7 bases lining up with TRBD2. The CDR3 is 15 amino acids. V shed 3 bases and J 4 bases; nucleotides not matched to a gene: 7. CDR1 and CDR2 (germline): MDHEN, SYDVKM. CDR3 in amino acids: CASSFFRAGSDTQYF. CDR3 bases: TGTGCCAGCAGTTTTTTTAGAGCGGGGTCAGATACGCAGTATTTT.

The chain links TRBV28 to TRBJ1-1; D unclear. Germline CDR1 and CDR2: MDHEN and SYDVKM. This CDR3 is built from 14 residues. Deletions cut 1 base from V and 5 bases from J, with 11 bases between. The CDR3 region is CASSLFRTGTEAFF. The CDR3 nucleotides read TGTGCCAGCAGTTTATTTCGAACGGGGACTGAAGCTTTCTTT.

V is TRBV28 and J is TRBJ2-1, with 14 bases lining up with TRBD2. Germline values: CDR1 MDHEN, CDR2 SYDVKM. The CDR3 contains 14 residues. V was clipped by 2 bases and J by 16 bases; unmatched bases: 7. CDR3 bases: TGTGCCAGCAGTTTACCCGGACTAGCGGGGGGCGGATTCTTC. This gives the protein CASSLPGLAGGGFF.

CDR3 protein: CASSYAAGGAMNTEAFF. The CDR3 DNA reads as TGTGCCAGCAGTTACGCGGCAGGGGGTGCCATGAACACTGAAGCTTTCTTT. The chain combines TRBV6-2 or TRBV6-3 with TRBJ1-1; 7 bases are a match to TRBD1. Germline V CDR1 and CDR2: MNHEY, SVGEGT. V trimming: 2 bases; J trimming: 0 bases; junction bases outside the gene matches: 9. The CDR3 covers 17 residues.

This clone was counted a few times. The V gene is TRBV9, the J gene TRBJ1-1; D call uncertain. Germline-derived CDR1 and CDR2 are SGDLS and YYNGEE. V lost 0 bases and J 0 bases, leaving 3 bases between the germline ends. The CDR3 is 13 residues long. The CDR3 reads CASSVDMNTEAFF. Here the CDR3 DNA reads TGTGCCAGCAGCGTAGATATGAACACTGAAGCTTTCTTT.

The rearrangement links TRBV7-9 to TRBJ2-1; the match to TRBD2 covers 14 bases. This CDR3 is built from 15 residues. Unmatched junction bases numbered 3, after V lost 1 base and J lost 10 bases. The germline V gene has CDR1 SEHNR and CDR2 FQNEAQ (reference sequence). CDR3 nucleotides: TGTGCCAGCAGCTTAGGACTAGCGGGGGGGCGAGAGCAGTTCTTC. Protein product: CASSLGLAGGREQFF.

This sequence joins TRBV24-1 and TRBJ2-1; 8 bases match TRBD2. The CDR3 covers 18 residues. Germline lookup yields CDR1 KGHDR and CDR2 SFDVKD. J gave up 0 bases and V 2 bases, and 8 bases lay outside the gene matches. CDR3 residues: CATSDSTQRESSYNEQFF. The DNA of the CDR3 is TGTGCCACCAGTGATTCTACCCAGCGGGAGAGCTCCTACAATGAGCAGTTCTTC.

V is TRBV27 and J is TRBJ2-3; 8 bases line up with TRBD2. J lost 3 bases, V lost 4 bases, and 3 bases had no gene match. CDR1 is MNHEY and CDR2 is SMNVEV in the germline V gene (reference sequence). This CDR3 has 14 amino acids. DNA of the CDR3: TGTGCCAGCAGTTCGGGAGGGTGGACAGATACGCAGTATTTT. Encoded protein: CASSSGGWTDTQYF.

The chain carries TRBV9 and TRBJ2-1, with 7 positions matching TRBD2. Germline CDR1 is SGDLS and CDR2 is YYNGEE. V trimming: 0 bases; J trimming: 7 bases; junction bases outside the gene matches: 7. The CDR3 extends over 15 amino acids. CDR3 in amino acids: CASSVAGGTGNEQFF. CDR3 in DNA: TGTGCCAGCAGCGTAGCCGGGGGGACGGGGAATGAGCAGTTCTTC.

This chain links TRBV7-2 with TRBJ2-2; 7 positions match TRBD1. The germline gives CDR1 SGHTA, CDR2 FQGNSA. The ends lost 4 bases at V and 6 bases at J; junction bases unmatched: 14. The CDR3 sequence is 17 residues long. The DNA for the CDR3 is TGTGCCAGCAGCTACGAGGGCCACGGGACAGACTCCGGGGAGCTGTTTTTT. As protein: CASSYEGHGTDSGELFF.

The sample holds a few counts of this clone. V is TRBV7-3 and J is TRBJ1-1, with unresolved D. The CDR3 is made up of 13 amino acids. V lost 4 bases and J 0 bases, leaving 6 bases between the germline ends. CDR1 SGHTA and CDR2 FQGTGA come from the germline V gene. This CDR3 reads CASSSTLNTEAFF. CDR3 bases: TGTGCCAGCAGCTCGACACTGAACACTGAAGCTTTCTTT.

The DNA for the CDR3 is TGTGCCAGTAGTATAAGGGGCAGGACTCAGCCCCAGCATTTT. The encoded protein is CASSIRGRTQPQHF. The chain uses TRBV19 and TRBJ1-5, with D possibly being TRBD1 (5 bases). This CDR3 contains 14 residues. Trimming removed 2 bases at V and 6 bases at J, with 11 bases between. In germline, CDR1 is LNHDA, CDR2 SQIVND (reference sequence).

The chain is built from TRBV30 and TRBJ1-2, with D unresolved. Trimming removed 2 bases from V and 7 bases from J, with 8 bases in between. This CDR3 has 11 amino acids. Germline V lookup: CDR1 GTSNPN, CDR2 SVGIG (reference sequence). This CDR3 is CAWSIGLGYTF. CDR3 in DNA: TGTGCCTGGAGTATAGGGCTTGGCTACACCTTC.

The V gene is TRBV6-5, the J gene TRBJ2-4; D gene ambiguous. Between the trimmed V and J ends, which lost 10 bases and 0 bases, there was a span of 16 bases. The germline CDR1 and CDR2 sequences are MNHEY and SVGAGI. The CDR3 covers 15 residues. CDR3 DNA: TGTGCCACAAGGGTAGAGCGTTTAGCCAAAAACATTCAGTACTTC. The encoded protein is CATRVERLAKNIQYF.

This chain uses TRBV7-2 with TRBJ1-5; no clear D gene. The CDR3 has 16 amino acids. The ends were cut back, 1 base at V and 7 bases at J, with 17 bases in the middle. From germline, CDR1 is SGHTA and CDR2 FQGNSA. CDR3 nucleotides: TGTGCCAGCAGCTTAGTGGGTACCCCACCGCGGCAGCCCCAGCATTTT. Residues: CASSLVGTPPRQPQHF.

This sequence joins TRBV5-1 and TRBJ1-2; 8 bases are shared with TRBD1. This CDR3 spans 16 amino acids. Germline V gene sequence: CDR1 SGHRS, CDR2 YFSETQ. V dropped 2 bases and J dropped 6; count of bases not matched to a gene: 12. CDR3: CASSLNGQGAFDGYTF. The CDR3 region has the DNA TGCGCCAGCAGCTTAAATGGGCAGGGGGCTTTCGATGGCTACACCTTC.

V and J are TRBV5-1 and TRBJ1-1; D not resolved. Trimming shortened V by 1 base and J by 0 bases, and 10 bases separated the two germline ends. This CDR3 is 15 amino acids long. Germline V gene sequence: CDR1 SGHRS, CDR2 YFSETQ. The CDR3 DNA reads as TGCGCCAGCAGCTTGTTTGGAGGTATGAACACTGAAGCTTTCTTT. Protein sequence: CASSLFGGMNTEAFF.

The chain joins TRBV6-2 or TRBV6-3 to TRBJ1-1; D not resolved. Deletions cut 6 bases from V and 6 bases from J, with 8 bases between. The CDR3 runs to 11 residues. Germline V gives CDR1 MNHEY, CDR2 SVGEGT. The CDR3 sequence is CASSRSAEAFF. CDR3 coding DNA: TGTGCCAGCAGCAGAAGCGCTGAAGCTTTCTTT.